What follows is one T cell receptor beta chain and its context. The antigen is undetermined. The CDR3 loop spans 13 amino acids. Trimming took 5 bases from V and 3 from J, leaving 8 bases between them. Libraries of TCR beta came from quantitative 5'-RACE with molecular barcodes. Each CDR3 protein is one row after TCRdb ran MiXCR on the 5' RACE reads. The data show approximately 350,000 distinct CDR3 sequences, 20% to 25% seen once. This entry is derived from a study of CD8 T cells in ankylosing spondylitis. General study points: Disease-associated clones were reportedly significantly overrepresented in matched ankylosing spondylitis synovial fluid. CD8+ by phenotype, disease-linked clones were relatively rare in peripheral blood. Apparently characteristic of ankylosing spondylitis blood was a TCR beta motif (about eight highly homologous variants).

The J gene is TRBJ2-1, the V gene TRBV12-3 or TRBV12-4; tentatively, D is TRBD1 (5 bases). This TCR was sampled from a male donor with ankylosing spondylitis or in good health (not recorded which). Input material: blood, either unsorted or a sorted T cell fraction (not recorded which). The DNA of the CDR3 is TGTGCCAGCAGTGTTACAGGCTACAATGAGCAGTTCTTC. Protein: CASSVTGYNEQFF.